Listed here is a single T cell receptor (beta chain). What it binds is not known. PCR was performed using 60 Vbeta and 13 Jbeta primers. Some clones are missing from TCRdb's copy, which holds only in-frame ones; the method was immunoSEQ multiplex PCR. The profile covers approximately 170,000 clones, with 65% to 80% appearing a single time and under 5% taken by the ten largest. The data originate from a study of cytomegalovirus exposure and HLA in healthy donors. Study outcomes and limitations: Reports described diagnosis of cytomegalovirus status by the classifier as highly specific and sensitive.

Looked up from germline, CDR1 is LGHNA and CDR2 is YSLEER. The CDR3 consists of 15 residues. V was pared by 1 base and J by 0 bases, with 9 bases between. This chain joins TRBV4-3 and TRBJ1-1; D is perhaps TRBD1 (5 bases). This TCR was sampled from a man in his thirties or forties in good health and CMV-seropositive. The sample taken for sequencing was PBMCs. The CDR3 is CASSQARGMNTEAFF. The DNA for the CDR3 is TGCGCCAGCAGCCAAGCGCGGGGCATGAACACTGAAGCTTTCTTT.